These 15 T cell receptor beta chains were sequenced from one sample in a study of a mutant IDH1 vaccine in newly diagnosed glioma. Stated time point: week 23, last vaccination. A single vaccine dose contained 300 ug of mutant IDH1 20-mer peptide, and topical imiquimod was used with it. Their specific antigens are unknown. The protocol was immunoSEQ multiplex PCR, while the TCRdb copy is restricted to in-frame clones and leaves out a portion. This table has 65,000 or so clones, roughly 85% appearing once. The specimen comprised PBMCs, sampled from a glioma patient whose treatment included an IDH1 peptide vaccine. These TCRs come from a man aged 30-40 years with glioma.

This clone was seen only a few times. This chain joins TRBV29-1 and TRBJ2-2; D possibly corresponds to TRBD1 (5 bases). This CDR3 spans 12 amino acids. V was shortened by 5 bases and J by 5 bases, with 9 bases between the two germline ends. Germline lookup yields CDR1 SQVTM and CDR2 ANQGSEA. The CDR3 loop is CSVQGATGELFF. The CDR3 coding sequence is TGCAGCGTTCAGGGCGCTACCGGGGAGCTGTTTTTT.

This clone has just a few counts. J is TRBJ1-5 and V is TRBV7-2; D is unclear. This CDR3 spans 15 amino acids. Germline assignment: CDR1 SGHTA and CDR2 FQGNSA. Deletions cut 5 bases from V and 3 bases from J, with 14 bases between. The CDR3, as DNA: TGTGCCAGCAGCCCCGGGCAGACAAACAATCAGCCCCAGCATTTT. Translated, it gives CASSPGQTNNQPQHF.

This clone was observed a few times. V and J are TRBV11-2 and TRBJ1-1, with a weak D call TRBD1 (5 bases). The V gene lost 4 bases and the J gene lost 5 bases, with 14 bases spanning the gap. CDR1 is SGHAT and CDR2 is FQNNGV in the germline V gene. The CDR3 spans 14 residues. CDR3 DNA: TGTGCCAGCAGCTCCTGGACACTAAAAACTGAAGCTTTCTTT. It specifies CASSSWTLKTEAFF.

V is TRBV10-1 and J is TRBJ1-5, with 8 bases that match TRBD1. The CDR3 has 13 amino acids. Germline V gives CDR1 WNHNN, CDR2 SYGVQD (reference sequence). The V gene end was trimmed by 7 bases and the J gene end by 5 bases; junction bases not matched to a gene: 4. CDR3: CASKGQGDQPQHF. The CDR3 bases are TGCGCCAGCAAAGGACAGGGTGATCAGCCCCAGCATTTT.

The V and J genes are TRBV7-7 and TRBJ2-2; no definite D call. V dropped 2 bases and J dropped 6 bases, with 4 bases sitting between them. CDR3 length: 12 amino acids. Germline-derived CDR1 and CDR2 are SSHAT and FNYEAQ (reference sequence). The CDR3 sequence is CASSLRSGELFF. The CDR3 bases are TGTGCCAGCAGCTTACGATCCGGGGAGCTGTTTTTT.

This chain joins TRBV10-3 and TRBJ2-7; D is ambiguous. V was trimmed by 10 bases and J by 3 bases, leaving 22 bases between them. This CDR3 has 15 amino acids. CDR1 ENHRY and CDR2 SYGVKD come from the germline V gene. CDR3 coding DNA: TGTGCCACCCGATACCTGCGAGGTCCCCTCTACGAGCAGTACTTC. Encoded protein: CATRYLRGPLYEQYF.

This clone appeared a single time. This chain links TRBV9 with TRBJ1-4; TRBD1 agrees at 8 bases. Germline values: CDR1 SGDLS, CDR2 YYNGEE. The junction had 12 bases not matched to a gene; V was cut back by 4 bases and J by 4 bases. There are 17 residues in the CDR3. The CDR3 region is CASSPTGAVWGNEKLFF. The CDR3 DNA is TGTGCCAGCAGCCCGACAGGGGCGGTGTGGGGTAATGAAAAACTGTTTTTT.

This clone was counted only a few times. This chain uses TRBV5-4 with TRBJ1-2; D perhaps matches TRBD1 (6 bases). V was trimmed by 4 bases and J by 6 bases, leaving 16 bases between them. This CDR3 has 14 amino acids. Germline V CDR1 and CDR2: SGHNT, YYREEE (reference sequence). CDR3 protein: CASSRNREPDGYTF. The CDR3 nucleotides read TGTGCCAGCAGCCGAAACAGGGAGCCCGATGGCTACACCTTC.

CDR3 coding DNA: TGTGCCAGCAGAGACAGGGGTGCCTACGAGCAGTACTTC. It yields the protein CASRDRGAYEQYF. The chain employs TRBV27 and TRBJ2-7, with TRBD1 matching over 8 bases. Trimming removed 6 bases from V and 2 bases from J; junction bases left unmatched: 3. CDR1 is MNHEY and CDR2 is SMNVEV in the germline V gene (reference sequence). The CDR3 totals 13 residues.

The V gene is TRBV7-8, the J gene TRBJ1-3; no reliable D call. This CDR3 spans 15 amino acids. The V and J ends lost 1 base and 0 bases respectively, with 7 bases between them. Germline CDR1 SGHVS, CDR2 FQNEAQ. In DNA, the CDR3 is TGTGCCAGCAGCTTAGTGAGCGGCTCTGGAAACACCATATATTTT. Its protein is CASSLVSGSGNTIYF.

Comments on this clone: The junction does not match germline at one end; this may be a read error. The chain uses TRBV29-1 and TRBJ2-7, with D unresolved. CDR3 length: 10 residues. Germline V lookup: CDR1 SQVTM, CDR2 ANQGSEA. CDR3 sequence: CSVKDYEQYF. The CDR3 DNA reads as TGCAGCGTTAAAGACTACGAGCAGTACTTC.

The chain couples TRBV6-6 to TRBJ2-7; D unclear. Germline CDR1 and CDR2: MNHNY and SVGAGI (reference sequence). The V end lost 2 bases, the J end lost 6 bases, and 17 bases lay between the germline ends. The CDR3 covers 15 residues. The DNA of the CDR3 is TGTGCCAGCAGTTACGAGAACAACGGGTTCGGCGAGCAGTACTTC. This gives the protein CASSYENNGFGEQYF.

The rearrangement links TRBV5-1 to TRBJ2-3; unclear D gene. The CDR3 runs 13 residues. CDR1 is SGHRS, CDR2 YFSETQ, per germline. V was pared by 3 bases and J by 2 bases, with 7 bases between. CDR3 sequence: CASSSESTDTQYF. CDR3 in DNA: TGCGCCAGCAGCTCCGAGTCCACAGATACGCAGTATTTT.

This sequence joins TRBV30 and TRBJ1-2; D is unresolved. CDR1 and CDR2 from the germline V gene are GTSNPN and SVGIG (reference sequence). The CDR3 consists of 12 residues. The germline V and J ends were trimmed by 2 bases and 2 bases, with 6 bases remaining between them. The CDR3 is CAWSMGNYGYTF. The CDR3 nucleotides are TGTGCCTGGAGTATGGGGAACTATGGCTACACCTTC.

The gene calls are TRBV2 and TRBJ2-1; D might be TRBD2 (7 bases). Germline values: CDR1 SNHLY, CDR2 FYNNEI. V lost 4 bases to trimming and J lost 9 bases, with 19 bases between them. The CDR3 has 15 residues. The CDR3 coding sequence is TGTGCCAGCAGTGTATATGTGGGGGGGCCGGTTGAGCAGTTCTTC. It codes for CASSVYVGGPVEQFF.